The 4 T cell receptor beta chains listed next were all sequenced from one sample in a study of T cells in localized non-small cell lung cancer. The repertoire was sequenced with immunoSEQ multiplex PCR; TCRdb's copy has only in-frame clones and lacks some. Found here are 600 to 800 clones, 20% to 25% of them singletons; the top ten hold approximately 6.5%. This material consisted of lung tumor tissue, taken before any cancer treatment. The receptor set was obtained from a woman between 40 and 69 years old with stage III lung adenocarcinoma.

The chain has TRBV10-2 and TRBJ2-7; TRBD2 agrees at 7 bases. V shed 2 bases, J shed 2 bases, and the junction held 0 bases outside the gene matches. Per the germline V gene, CDR1 is WSHSY and CDR2 is SAAADI. This CDR3 has 13 amino acids. CDR3: CASSETSAYEQYF. The CDR3 DNA is TGCGCCAGCAGTGAGACTAGCGCCTACGAGCAGTACTTC.

The rearrangement joins TRBV6-8 to TRBJ1-1, with a tentative D call TRBD1 (5 bases). In germline, CDR1 is MNHGY, CDR2 SAAAGT. CDR3 length equals 14 residues. Trimming cost V 5 bases and J 0 bases, with 10 bases left between them. The CDR3 loop is CASSRQSMNTEAFF. The CDR3, as DNA: TGTGCCAGCAGTCGACAGAGCATGAACACTGAAGCTTTCTTT.

The chain joins TRBV10-3 to TRBJ1-1; D is uncertain. CDR1 ENHRY and CDR2 SYGVKD come from the germline V gene. The CDR3 runs 14 residues. V dropped 2 bases and J dropped 1 base, with 8 bases sitting between them. The DNA of the CDR3 is TGTGCCATCAGTGAGCCAATAGGGAACACTGAAGCTTTCTTT. Protein product: CAISEPIGNTEAFF.

This rearrangement joins TRBV30 to TRBJ1-5; D call uncertain. With 0 bases removed from V and 2 bases from J, the gap between germline ends came to 8 bases. The CDR3 contains 14 residues. Germline V gene lookup returns CDR1 GTSNPN and CDR2 SVGIG (reference sequence). Here the CDR3 reads CAWSVRSGNQPQHF. The CDR3 DNA reads as TGTGCCTGGAGTGTACGTAGTGGCAATCAGCCCCAGCATTTT.